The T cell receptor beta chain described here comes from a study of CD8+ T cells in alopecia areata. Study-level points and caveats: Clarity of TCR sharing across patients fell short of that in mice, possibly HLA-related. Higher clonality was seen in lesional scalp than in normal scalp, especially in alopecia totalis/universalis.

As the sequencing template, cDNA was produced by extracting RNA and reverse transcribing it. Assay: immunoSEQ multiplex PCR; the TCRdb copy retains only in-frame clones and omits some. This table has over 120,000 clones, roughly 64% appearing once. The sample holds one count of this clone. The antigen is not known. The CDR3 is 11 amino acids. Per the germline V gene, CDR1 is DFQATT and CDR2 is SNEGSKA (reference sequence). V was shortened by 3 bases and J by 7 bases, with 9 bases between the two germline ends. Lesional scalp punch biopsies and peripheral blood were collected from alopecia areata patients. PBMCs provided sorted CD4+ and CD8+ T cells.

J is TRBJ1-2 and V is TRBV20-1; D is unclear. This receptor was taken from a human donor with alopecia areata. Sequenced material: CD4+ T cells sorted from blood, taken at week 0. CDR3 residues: CSASPERGYTF. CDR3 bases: TGCAGTGCTAGCCCGGAGCGTGGCTACACCTTC.